This passage covers 17 T cell receptor beta chains from one sample sequenced in a study of T cells in Graves' hyperthyroidism and ophthalmopathy. Authors of the study amplified TCR beta CDR3 regions from RNA transcripts. The TCR CDR3 was amplified in a first-round RT-PCR using the HTBI primer set. Via MiXCR, TCRdb re-called the multiplex PCR reads, giving one row per CDR3 protein. The sample yields over 300,000 distinct CDR3 sequences, approximately 13% seen once. Sample: blood. Receptors were obtained from a woman aged 40 to 49 with Graves' ophthalmopathy.

This clonotype was found many times. The chain uses TRBV2 and TRBJ2-3; D ambiguous. V was shortened by 7 bases and J by 5 bases, with 7 bases between the two germline ends. The CDR3 totals 11 residues. Germline loops: CDR1 SNHLY, CDR2 FYNNEI. CDR3 loop: CASTQGDTQYF. CDR3 in DNA: TGTGCCAGCACTCAAGGAGATACGCAGTATTTT.

This clonotype occurred many times. The chain couples TRBV27 to TRBJ2-5; a weak D match, TRBD1 (6 bases). The V end lost 3 bases, the J end lost 2 bases, and 7 bases lay between the germline ends. CDR1 is MNHEY, CDR2 SMNVEV, per germline (reference sequence). The CDR3 is 13 residues long. The CDR3 sequence: CASSFTGQETQYF. The CDR3 DNA reads as TGTGCCAGCAGTTTTACAGGGCAAGAGACCCAGTACTTC.

This chain joins TRBV20-1 and TRBJ2-3, with TRBD2 as a possible D gene (7 bases). The CDR3 loop spans 14 amino acids. V lost 4 bases, J lost 4 bases, and 15 bases lay in between. Germline V gene lookup returns CDR1 DFQATT and CDR2 SNEGSKA (reference sequence). This chain's CDR3 is CSANKGGGPDTQYF. For the CDR3, the DNA is TGCAGTGCTAACAAGGGAGGGGGTCCAGATACGCAGTATTTT.

V is TRBV5-4 and J is TRBJ2-3; 13 bases are a match to TRBD2. V trimming: 3 bases; J trimming: 2 bases; junction bases outside the gene matches: 6. Germline V gene data show CDR1 as SGHNT and CDR2 as YYREEE (reference sequence). The CDR3 is made up of 17 amino acids. The CDR3 loop is CASSSLLAGGLTDTQYF. CDR3 sequence (DNA): TGTGCCAGCAGCTCGCTACTAGCGGGGGGGCTCACAGATACGCAGTATTTT.

This clonotype was counted at least ten times. V gene TRBV6-2 or TRBV6-3 combines with J gene TRBJ1-2, with unresolved D. Germline V CDR1 and CDR2: MNHEY, SVGEGT. There are 13 residues in the CDR3. Trimming took off 5 bases at V and 8 bases at J, with 15 bases between the two ends. The CDR3 loop is CASSPEGITGYTF. CDR3 nucleotide sequence: TGTGCCAGCAGTCCCGAGGGAATAACCGGCTACACCTTC.

The table lists this clonotype with a few counts. This chain joins TRBV13 and TRBJ2-7; D not certain. The CDR3 length is 13 residues. Germline V gene lookup returns CDR1 PRHDT and CDR2 FYEKMQ (reference sequence). V gave up 2 bases and J gave up 1 base, with 6 bases separating them. CDR3 nucleotides: TGTGCCAGCAGCTTAAGAAGATCCTACGAGCAGTACTTC. Residues: CASSLRRSYEQYF.

The V gene is TRBV18, the J gene TRBJ2-1, with 9 positions matching TRBD1. The CDR3 has 17 residues. Germline lookup yields CDR1 KGHSH and CDR2 LQKENI. J gave up 2 bases and V 5 bases, and 10 bases lay outside the gene matches. The DNA for the CDR3 is TGTGCCAGCTCAGCAGGGACAGGGAGCGGGGCCTACAATGAGCAGTTCTTC. Translated: CASSAGTGSGAYNEQFF.

Many counts were recorded for this clonotype. The chain couples TRBV3-1 to TRBJ1-1; no clear D gene. This CDR3 is 12 amino acids long. The V gene's germline CDR1 is LGHDT and CDR2 YNNKEL (reference sequence). V lost 0 bases and J 5 bases, leaving 4 bases between the germline ends. In DNA form, the CDR3 reads TGTGCCAGCAGCCAAGACAGGACTGAAGCTTTCTTT. Residues: CASSQDRTEAFF.

This clonotype was counted at least ten times. The chain combines TRBV2 with TRBJ2-5, with D perhaps assigned TRBD1 or TRBD2 (7 bases each). V was pared by 8 bases and J by 1 base, with 23 bases between. The V gene's germline CDR1 is SNHLY and CDR2 FYNNEI. This CDR3 comprises 17 residues. CDR3 sequence reads: CASDDPGGDRVQETQYF. In nucleotides, the CDR3 is TGTGCCAGCGACGACCCAGGGGGGGACAGAGTCCAAGAGACCCAGTACTTC.

V and J are TRBV11-2 and TRBJ2-1; maybe TRBD2 (6 bases). The V gene's germline CDR1 is SGHAT and CDR2 FQNNGV. V shed 4 bases and J shed 7 bases, with 11 bases lying between them. The CDR3 runs to 13 residues. CDR3 nucleotides: TGTGCCAGCAGCTACATCGGGGGTAATGAGCAGTTCTTC. Translation gives CASSYIGGNEQFF.

A few counts support this clonotype. The J gene is TRBJ2-1, the V gene TRBV18; 13 nucleotides match TRBD2. Per germline, CDR1 KGHSH and CDR2 LQKENI. J was trimmed by 7 bases and V by 3 bases; bases with no gene match: 3. CDR3 length equals 15 residues. The CDR3 here is CASSPGLAGPNEQFF. CDR3 in DNA: TGTGCCAGCTCACCGGGACTAGCGGGGCCGAATGAGCAGTTCTTC.

The CDR3 reads CASSPEAAPSYEQYF. The CDR3 DNA sequence: TGTGCCAGCTCACCAGAGGCGGCGCCCTCCTACGAGCAGTACTTC. The chain uses TRBV18 and TRBJ2-7; unclear D gene. Trimming shortened V by 2 bases and J by 0 bases, and 11 bases separated the two germline ends. There are 15 residues in the CDR3. Germline-derived CDR1 and CDR2 are KGHSH and LQKENI.

The chain joins TRBV5-1 to TRBJ2-1, with TRBD2 identical over 14 bases. The trim removed 0 bases at V and 7 bases at J, leaving 6 bases unmatched. Germline V gene lookup returns CDR1 SGHRS and CDR2 YFSETQ. The CDR3 extends over 17 amino acids. CDR3: CASSLGVGTSGGNEQFF. The DNA of the CDR3 is TGCGCCAGCAGCTTGGGGGTGGGGACTAGCGGGGGAAATGAGCAGTTCTTC.

The CDR3 DNA sequence: TGTGCCAGTAGTATTCGAAATCCCCCACAAGAGACCCAGTACTTC. Translating gives CASSIRNPPQETQYF. The chain links TRBV19 to TRBJ2-5; D is uncertain. The CDR3 totals 15 residues. Between the trimmed V and J ends, which lost 3 bases and 2 bases, there was a span of 13 bases. Per the germline V gene, CDR1 is LNHDA and CDR2 is SQIVND (reference sequence).

This clonotype was counted a few times. The rearrangement uses TRBV10-3 and TRBJ1-2; D ambiguous. Between the trimmed V and J ends, which lost 10 bases and 0 bases, there was a span of 15 bases. The CDR3 spans 14 residues. Germline V gives CDR1 ENHRY, CDR2 SYGVKD. The CDR3 here is CATPQRGTNYGYTF. The CDR3 coding sequence is TGTGCCACCCCCCAACGGGGTACTAACTATGGCTACACCTTC.

This clonotype was seen at least ten times. The rearrangement uses TRBV28 and TRBJ2-7; no definite D call. Germline CDR1 is MDHEN and CDR2 is SYDVKM. Trimming left V 3 bases short and J 2 bases short, with 11 bases between. The CDR3 extends over 14 amino acids. The CDR3 here is CASSFGILTYEQYF. CDR3 bases: TGTGCCAGCAGTTTTGGGATCTTAACCTACGAGCAGTACTTC.

There are many counts of this clonotype. This rearrangement joins TRBV30 to TRBJ1-2; D ambiguous. V lost 3 bases and J lost 8, with 10 bases in between. Germline-derived CDR1 and CDR2 are GTSNPN and SVGIG (reference sequence). CDR3 size: 11 residues. CDR3 nucleotide sequence: TGTGCCTGGAGCCCCGGGGTCGGCTACACCTTC. Amino acids: CAWSPGVGYTF.